This T cell receptor beta chain came from a study of T cell clonality in common variable immunodeficiency. This clone was recorded many times. Read data end 3 residues before the CDR3 end; the end is taken from the germline J gene. Generated by immunoSEQ multiplex PCR, the TCRdb table keeps only in-frame clones and is missing some. The sample presents approximately 44,000 clones, none singletons. The ends were cut back, 3 bases at V and 6 bases at J, with 4 bases in the middle. This CDR3 comprises 11 residues. CDR1 and CDR2 (germline): SGDLS, YYNGEE. Blood samples were heparinized, roughly 5 to 8 ml per donor.

The genes are TRBV9 and TRBJ2-1; no firm D call. The specimen was peripheral blood mononuclear cells. The receptor was derived from a person aged 18 to 75 in good health. The sequenced part of the CDR3 DNA is TGTGCCAGCAGCGGGCTCAATGAG. Translated: CASSGLNE. The full CDR3 sequence reads CASSGLNEQFF.